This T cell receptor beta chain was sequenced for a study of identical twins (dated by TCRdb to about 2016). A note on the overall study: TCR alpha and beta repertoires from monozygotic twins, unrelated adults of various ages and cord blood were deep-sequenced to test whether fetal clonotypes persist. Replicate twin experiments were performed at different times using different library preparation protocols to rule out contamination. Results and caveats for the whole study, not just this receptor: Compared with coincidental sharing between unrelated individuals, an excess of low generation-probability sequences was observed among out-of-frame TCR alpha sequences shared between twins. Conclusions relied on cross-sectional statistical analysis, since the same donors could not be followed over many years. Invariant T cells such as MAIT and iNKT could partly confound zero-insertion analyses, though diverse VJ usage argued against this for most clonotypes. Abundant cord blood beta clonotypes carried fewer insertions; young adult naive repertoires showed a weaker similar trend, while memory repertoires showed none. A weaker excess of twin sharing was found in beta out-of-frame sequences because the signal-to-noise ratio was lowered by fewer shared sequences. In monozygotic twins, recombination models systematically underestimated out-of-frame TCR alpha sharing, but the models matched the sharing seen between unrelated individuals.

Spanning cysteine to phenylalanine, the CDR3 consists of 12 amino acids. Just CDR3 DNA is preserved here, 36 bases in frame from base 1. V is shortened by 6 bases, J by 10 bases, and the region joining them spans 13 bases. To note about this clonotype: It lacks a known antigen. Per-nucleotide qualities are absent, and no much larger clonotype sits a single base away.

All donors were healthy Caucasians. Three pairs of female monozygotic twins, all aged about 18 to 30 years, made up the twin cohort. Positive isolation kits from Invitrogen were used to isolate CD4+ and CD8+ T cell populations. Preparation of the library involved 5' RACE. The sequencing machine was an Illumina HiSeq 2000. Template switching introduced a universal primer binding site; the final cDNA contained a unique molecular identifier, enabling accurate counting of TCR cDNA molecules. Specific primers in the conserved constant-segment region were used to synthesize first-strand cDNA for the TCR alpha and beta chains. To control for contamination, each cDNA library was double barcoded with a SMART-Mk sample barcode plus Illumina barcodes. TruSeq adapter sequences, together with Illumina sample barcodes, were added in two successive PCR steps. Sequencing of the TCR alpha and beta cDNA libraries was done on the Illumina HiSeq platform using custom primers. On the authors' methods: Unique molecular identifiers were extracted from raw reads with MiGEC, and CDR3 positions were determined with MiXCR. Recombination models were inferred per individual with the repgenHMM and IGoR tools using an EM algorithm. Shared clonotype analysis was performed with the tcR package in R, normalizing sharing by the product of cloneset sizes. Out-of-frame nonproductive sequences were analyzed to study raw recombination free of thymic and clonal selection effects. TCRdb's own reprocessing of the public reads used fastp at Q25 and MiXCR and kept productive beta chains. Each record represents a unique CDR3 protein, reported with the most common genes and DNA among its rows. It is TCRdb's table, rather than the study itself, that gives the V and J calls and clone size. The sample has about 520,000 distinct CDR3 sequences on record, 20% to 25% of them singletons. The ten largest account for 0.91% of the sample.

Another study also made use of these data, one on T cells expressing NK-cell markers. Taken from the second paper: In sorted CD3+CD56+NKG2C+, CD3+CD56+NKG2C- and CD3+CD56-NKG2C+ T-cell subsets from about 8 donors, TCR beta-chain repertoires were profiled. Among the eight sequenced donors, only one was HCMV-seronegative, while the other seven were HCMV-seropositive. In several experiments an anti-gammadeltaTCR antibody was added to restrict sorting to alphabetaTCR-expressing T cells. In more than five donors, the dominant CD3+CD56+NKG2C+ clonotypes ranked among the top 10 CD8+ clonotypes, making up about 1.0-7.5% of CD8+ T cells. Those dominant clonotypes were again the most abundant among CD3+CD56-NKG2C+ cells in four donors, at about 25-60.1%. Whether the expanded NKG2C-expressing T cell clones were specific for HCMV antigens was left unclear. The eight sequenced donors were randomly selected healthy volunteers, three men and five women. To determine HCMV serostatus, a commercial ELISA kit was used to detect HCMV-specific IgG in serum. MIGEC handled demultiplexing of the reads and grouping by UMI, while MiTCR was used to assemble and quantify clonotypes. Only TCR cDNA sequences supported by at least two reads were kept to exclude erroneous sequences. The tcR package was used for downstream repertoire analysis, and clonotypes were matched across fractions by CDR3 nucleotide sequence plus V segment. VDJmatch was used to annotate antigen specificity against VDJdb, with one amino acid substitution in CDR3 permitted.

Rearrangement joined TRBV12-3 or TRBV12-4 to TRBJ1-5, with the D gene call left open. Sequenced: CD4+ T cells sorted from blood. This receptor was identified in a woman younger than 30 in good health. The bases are TGTGCCAGCAGCAGCATCCGTCTCCCCCAGCATTTT. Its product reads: CASSSIRLPQHF.